This TCR beta chain is from a study of radiotherapy plus CTLA-4 blockade in lung cancer. The CDR3 totals 12 residues. The germline gives CDR1 KGHSH, CDR2 LQKENI. Data came from immunoSEQ multiplex PCR; TCRdb stores just in-frame clones and leaves some out. The data show 120,000 or so clones, 90% seen once. Note on this clone: One end of the junction is discordant with germline, which a read error may explain.

This chain links TRBV18 with TRBJ1-4; D not certain. The material was peripheral blood, obtained from a patient treated with radiotherapy plus ipilimumab. The clonotype originates from a human donor with non-small cell lung cancer that progressed on radiotherapy plus ipilimumab. CDR3: CASSPRKEKLFF. CDR3 in DNA: TGTGCCAGCTCCCCACGAAAAGAAAAACTGTTTTTT.